A single sample is the source of the 10 T cell receptor beta chains below, sequenced in a study of monozygotic twins with inflammatory bowel disease. TCRdb re-called the 5' RACE reads and gives one entry per CDR3 protein, without DNA. The listing records under 150,000 distinct CDR3 sequences. Sequences were obtained from blood. These receptor sequences come from a human donor with ulcerative colitis or Crohn's disease, or a healthy co-twin of an affected twin (not recorded which).

The chain carries TRBV20-1 and TRBJ2-1; the D call from TCRdb, TRBD1, cannot be confirmed without DNA. CDR1 is DFQATT and CDR2 is SNEGSKA in the germline V gene (reference sequence). The CDR3 has 14 amino acids. CDR3 residues: CSARGGQGIGEQFF.

The rearrangement links TRBV20-1 to TRBJ1-1; TCRdb indicates TRBD1, and absent DNA this call remains unverified. In germline, CDR1 is DFQATT, CDR2 SNEGSKA (reference sequence). The CDR3 is 16 amino acids. CDR3 in amino acids: CSARKWGQAHESEAFF.

This chain connects TRBV18 to TRBJ1-1; the D call of TRBD1 rests on TCRdb alone, since no DNA is present to check it. The CDR3 is 15 residues long. CDR1 KGHSH and CDR2 LQKENI come from the germline V gene. CDR3: CASSPSGTGNTEAFF.

This rearrangement joins TRBV3-1 to TRBJ1-6. Germline CDR1 LGHDT, CDR2 YNNKEL (reference sequence). The CDR3 extends over 14 amino acids. The CDR3 reads CASSQGVGNSPLHF.

This chain connects TRBV4-1 to TRBJ1-1. The CDR3 covers 17 residues. CDR1 and CDR2 from the germline V gene are MGHRA and YSYEKL. The CDR3 is CASSPGVGREENTEAFF.

V usage is TRBV18 and J usage is TRBJ2-2; TCRdb selects TRBD2, and the lack of DNA leaves this call unchecked. Germline V CDR1 and CDR2: KGHSH, LQKENI. The CDR3 length is 17 residues. The CDR3 is CASSPRTTSGLTGELFF.

The CDR3 reads CASSQVAYPEQYF. The J gene is TRBJ2-7, the V gene TRBV4-2. The CDR3 length is 13 residues. Germline CDR1 is LGHNA and CDR2 is YNFKEQ.

This chain links TRBV7-8 with TRBJ2-1; TCRdb reports TRBD2, a call that lacks DNA to check it against. Per germline, CDR1 SGHVS and CDR2 FQNEAQ. This CDR3 has 17 amino acids. This chain's CDR3 is CASSLNFRTSGGGEQFF.

The V and J genes are TRBV6-1 and TRBJ2-1; TCRdb proposes TRBD1, but this gene call is untestable without DNA. In germline, CDR1 is MNHNS, CDR2 SASEGT. The CDR3 contains 11 residues. The CDR3 is CASRRGNEQFF.

The genes are TRBV20-1 and TRBJ2-5; TCRdb indicates TRBD2, and absent DNA this call remains unverified. The germline V gene encodes CDR1 DFQATT and CDR2 SNEGSKA (reference sequence). The CDR3 has 15 residues. CDR3 sequence: CSAYDSGGAIETQYF.